What follows are 10 T cell receptor beta chains derived from one specimen sequenced in a study of blood T cell repertoires in COVID-19. Data came from immunoSEQ multiplex PCR; TCRdb stores just in-frame clones and leaves some out. This sample has 120,000 to 150,000 clones, with approximately 78% found just once. The sequencing input was peripheral blood. The receptors come from a woman over 75 with acute or convalescent COVID-19.

This chain uses TRBV27 with TRBJ1-2, with TRBD1 identical over 10 bases. With 5 bases clipped from V and 8 bases from J, the junction kept 5 bases outside the gene matches. Germline V gene data show CDR1 as MNHEY and CDR2 as SMNVEV (reference sequence). The CDR3 extends over 13 amino acids. CDR3: CASSQRTGGGYTF. The CDR3 DNA reads TGTGCCAGCAGTCAGAGGACAGGGGGAGGCTACACCTTC.

V gene TRBV4-1 combines with J gene TRBJ2-7; 8 nucleotides match TRBD1. The CDR3 extends over 15 amino acids. Unmatched junction bases numbered 11, after V lost 5 bases and J lost 5 bases. CDR1 is MGHRA, CDR2 YSYEKL, per germline. The CDR3 sequence: CASSARRDRWDEQYF. The CDR3 coding sequence is TGCGCCAGCAGCGCACGCCGGGACAGGTGGGACGAGCAGTACTTC.

V is TRBV6-5 and J is TRBJ1-2, with 7 bases that match TRBD1. Losses at the gene ends were 9 bases for V and 6 bases for J; bases not matched to a gene: 7. The germline V gene encodes CDR1 MNHEY and CDR2 SVGAGI. The CDR3 sequence is 12 residues long. CDR3 sequence reads: CASWGTVDGYTF. CDR3 nucleotide sequence: TGTGCCAGTTGGGGGACAGTGGATGGCTACACCTTC.

This chain connects TRBV27 to TRBJ2-7; 7 bases match TRBD1. The CDR3 is made up of 19 amino acids. V was pared by 1 base and J by 6 bases, with 21 bases of the junction left unmatched. From germline, CDR1 is MNHEY and CDR2 SMNVEV (reference sequence). In nucleotides, the CDR3 is TGTGCCAGCAGTTTATTCGGCTCGGTATTGGGACAGCGGCCCACCGAGCAGTACTTC. Protein product: CASSLFGSVLGQRPTEQYF.

Concerning this clone: Other DNA sequences in this sample translate to the same CDR3. This chain uses TRBV6-5 with TRBJ1-2; a possible D gene is TRBD1 (6 bases). The CDR3 is 11 amino acids. V shed 6 bases and J shed 4 bases, with 6 bases lying between them. Germline CDR1 is MNHEY and CDR2 is SVGAGI. The CDR3 loop is CASSRGYGYTF. CDR3 nucleotides: TGTGCCAGCAGCAGGGGCTATGGCTACACCTTC.

This clone was observed a single time. The chain recombines TRBV6-5 with TRBJ1-2, with TRBD1 matching 8 bases. CDR1 and CDR2 (germline): MNHEY, SVGAGI. The CDR3 is made up of 15 amino acids. V was clipped by 5 bases and J by 4 bases; unmatched bases: 9. The CDR3 DNA sequence: TGTGCCAGCAGTATAACGGGACAGGCCGGCTATGGCTACACCTTC. Translation: CASSITGQAGYGYTF.

The chain carries TRBV12-2 and TRBJ2-2; the DNA was not used to check the table's D call, TRBD2. TRBV12-2 is flagged as a pseudogene. The CDR3 has 20 amino acids. The DNA of the CDR3 is TGTGCAAGTCGCCCCAGCCCGGGACTAGCGGGAGCCTGGAACACCGGGGAGCTGTTTTTT. Translated, it gives CASRPSPGLAGAWNTGELFF.

This rearrangement joins TRBV7-8 to TRBJ2-1; 8 nucleotides align to TRBD1. In germline, CDR1 is SGHVS, CDR2 FQNEAQ. CDR3 length equals 12 residues. Trimming took 5 bases from V and 16 from J; bases not matched to a gene: 10. The CDR3 protein is CASSPTGTGKFF. In DNA form, the CDR3 reads TGTGCCAGCAGCCCGACCGGGACAGGTAAATTCTTC.

The chain links TRBV5-1 to TRBJ2-3; a possible D gene is TRBD2 (6 bases). The CDR3 has 17 residues. The V and J ends lost 0 bases and 0 bases respectively, with 14 bases between them. Germline lookup yields CDR1 SGHRS and CDR2 YFSETQ. Written as DNA, the CDR3 is TGCGCCAGCAGCTTGGGCGGAGGGGAATATAGCACAGATACGCAGTATTTT. Translation gives CASSLGGGEYSTDTQYF.

The V and J genes are TRBV5-1 and TRBJ2-5, with D perhaps matching TRBD1 (6 bases). Trimming took off 1 base at V and 1 base at J, with 8 bases between the two ends. The CDR3 runs 14 residues. Germline CDR1 is SGHRS and CDR2 is YFSETQ. CDR3 loop: CASSLQTGQETQYF. CDR3 bases: TGCGCCAGCAGCTTGCAGACAGGCCAAGAGACCCAGTACTTC.